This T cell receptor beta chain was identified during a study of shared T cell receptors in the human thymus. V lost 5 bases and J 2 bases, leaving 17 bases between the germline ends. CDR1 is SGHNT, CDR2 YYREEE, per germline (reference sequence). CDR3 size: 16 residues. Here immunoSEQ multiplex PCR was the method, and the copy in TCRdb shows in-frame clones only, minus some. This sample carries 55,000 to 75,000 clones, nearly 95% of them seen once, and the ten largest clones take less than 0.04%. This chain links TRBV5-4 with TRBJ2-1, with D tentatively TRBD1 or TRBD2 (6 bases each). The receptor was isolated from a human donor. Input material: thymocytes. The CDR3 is CASSLSRRGPYNEQFF. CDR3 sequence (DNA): TGTGCCAGCAGTCTATCACGTCGGGGGCCCTACAATGAGCAGTTCTTC.